This section outlines one T cell receptor (beta chain) sequence together with its context. The data are from a study of beta chain features in type 1 diabetes. CD45RO/CCR7/CD25/CD127/CD95/CD27 staining was used to isolate CD4+ naive, central memory, regulatory and stem cell-like memory cells by sorting. Germline V gene data show CDR1 as SGHNT and CDR2 as YYREEE (reference sequence). The ends were cut back, 5 bases at V and 8 bases at J, with 19 bases in the middle. CDR3 length: 14 amino acids. What was sequenced were expressed TCRB transcripts, since all of the isolated RNA had been reverse transcribed. Some clones are missing from TCRdb's copy, which holds only in-frame ones; the method was immunoSEQ multiplex PCR. The data hold about 470,000 clones, with approximately 28% observed a single time.

This rearrangement joins TRBV5-4 to TRBJ1-2; D may be TRBD1 (5 bases). The receptor comes from a man between 18 and 35 years old in good health. The sequenced material came from naive CD4+ T cells from blood. The CDR3, as DNA: TGTGCCAGCAGGTTGTTAGGGGCAGCTATAGGCTACACCTTC. It encodes CASRLLGAAIGYTF. The variable domain in full, completed from reference TRBV5-4 and TRBJ1-2, reads ETGVTQSPTHLIKTRGQQVTLRCSSQSGHNTVSWYQQALGQGPQFIFQYYREEENGRGNFPPRFSGLQFPNYSSELNVNALELDDSALYLCASRLLGAAIGYTFGSGTRLTVV.